This T cell receptor beta chain was profiled in a study of T cells in Graves' hyperthyroidism and ophthalmopathy. Notes on the study in general: Most thyroid clonotypes that were expanded above 0.001 also turned up in blood. Patients with ophthalmopathy were separated from those with stable hyperthyroidism by a 13 V-J model.

RNA transcripts provided the source from which TCR beta CDR3 regions were amplified. The HTBI primer set was used in a first-round RT-PCR of the TCR CDR3. TCRdb reanalysed the multiplex PCR reads using MiXCR and keeps one entry per CDR3 protein. The sample includes around 380,000 distinct CDR3 sequences, approximately 12% of them seen just once. Concerning this clonotype: The antigen is not known.

V was pared by 4 bases and J by 1 base, with 8 bases between. Germline V CDR1 and CDR2: LNHDA, SQIVND (reference sequence). The CDR3 totals 15 residues. The diagnoses drew upon clinical symptoms, serum thyroxine and TRAb, thyroid ultrasound and orbital computed tomography. It was at first hyperthyroidism diagnosis, before any ophthalmopathy symptoms, that the blood sample was taken. Sequences were obtained from blood. The chain carries TRBV19 and TRBJ2-6; possible D gene TRBD1, 6 bases. The TCR was taken from a man aged 30 to 39 with Graves' hyperthyroidism that later progressed to Graves' ophthalmopathy. The CDR3 protein is CASSTRGSGANVLTF. In DNA form, the CDR3 reads TGTGCCAGTAGTACCAGGGGATCTGGGGCCAACGTCCTGACTTTC. Complete variable domain (other parts from reference TRBV19 and TRBJ2-6): DGGITQSPKYLFRKEGQNVTLSCEQNLNHDAMYWYRQDPGQGLRLIYYSQIVNDFQKGDIAEGYSVSREKKESFPLTVTSAQKNPTAFYLCASSTRGSGANVLTFGAGSRLTVL.